The sequence of this T cell receptor beta chain was determined in a study of identical twins. General study results and limits: Out-of-frame TCR alpha sharing observed in monozygotic twins exceeded model estimates. Carriage of fewer insertions was seen in abundant cord blood beta clonotypes, whereas memory repertoires showed none.

The CDR3 runs 13 residues. The germline CDR1 and CDR2 sequences are MNHNS and SASEGT. Trimming took off 6 bases at V and 6 bases at J, with 14 bases between the two ends. One entry per CDR3 protein results from TCRdb running MiXCR on the 5' RACE reads. The repertoire has about 520,000 distinct CDR3 sequences, 20% to 25% of them found once; the top ten carry around 0.9%. The table lists this clonotype with a few counts. Its antigen is unidentified. The sample also formed part of further work on T cells expressing NK-cell markers.

The chain uses TRBV6-1 and TRBJ1-2; TRBD1 might be the D (6 bases). Sequenced material: CD4+ T cells sorted from blood. This TCR derives from a young woman in good health. CDR3 loop: CASSQHRVHGYTF. Written as DNA, the CDR3 is TGTGCCAGCAGCCAACACAGGGTACATGGCTACACCTTC.